This T cell receptor (beta chain) was documented in a study of T cell changes during pregnancy in multiple sclerosis. Some clones are missing from TCRdb's copy, which holds only in-frame ones; the method was immunoSEQ multiplex PCR. The table has some 110,000 clones, 90% to 95% seen once. The CDR3 runs 18 residues. The source material was peripheral blood, sampled in the third trimester of pregnancy. This chain links TRBV21-1 with TRBJ1-1; the table names TRBD1, a call not compared with the DNA. TRBV21-1 is a recognized pseudogene. This receptor was taken from a female donor with multiple sclerosis, enrolled in a pregnancy study. CDR3 loop: CASSKGSGQGLSDTEAFF. The CDR3 DNA sequence: TGTGCCAGCAGCAAAGGATCGGGACAGGGGTTGTCGGACACTGAAGCTTTCTTT.